This T cell receptor (beta chain) was obtained from a study of cytomegalovirus exposure and HLA in healthy donors. Turning to the study itself: Among 150 million to 200 million T cells, an earlier analysis found approximately 110 million unique TCR beta sequences. Study observations and caveats: For cytomegalovirus status, the classifier reportedly gave diagnoses with high specificity and sensitivity. Reportedly, a later analysis found an Asian-associated ancestry cluster had fewer N-insertions than the approximately 700-donor mean.

Amplification used 60 Vbeta primers and 13 Jbeta primers. Data came from immunoSEQ multiplex PCR; TCRdb stores just in-frame clones and leaves some out. The data show 140,000 or so clones, around 80% seen once. The CDR3 has 14 residues. The V and J ends lost 0 bases and 2 bases respectively, with 7 bases between them. Germline V lookup: CDR1 SGHTA, CDR2 FQGNSA. Among the donors, all were healthy bone marrow donors. In the case of this clone: Its matching antigen is unknown.

Sequencing used PBMCs. This clonotype originated in an older woman in good health and CMV-seropositive. The chain links TRBV7-2 to TRBJ1-2, with D perhaps matching TRBD1 (5 bases). CDR3 coding DNA: TGTGCCAGCAGCTTAGCTCCAGGGAACTATGGCTACACCTTC. Translation gives CASSLAPGNYGYTF.